This T cell receptor beta chain was found in a study of blood T cells in healthy people across ages (dated by TCRdb to the mid-2010s). Describing the broader study: Template switching captured roughly one uniquely barcoded TCR beta cDNA molecule per two T cells in model experiments. Using deep sequencing normalized with unique cDNA molecular identifiers, the study measured how TCR beta repertoire diversity changes with age. The donors were divided into four age groups: young (average roughly 17 years), middle-aged (about 40), aged (under 70) and long-lived (82). Donors of different ages were randomly distributed across sequencing lanes to avoid experimental bias. The study analyzed two additional independent replicas of 1 million unique cDNA reads from the same blood draw for two donors, one aged 18 to 30 and one aged 80 or older. General conclusions and limits of the study: Estimates of total diversity from one million sequenced T cells were regarded as lower bounds and underestimates. Compared with the aged group, the long-lived group had more naive CD4+ T cells, fewer expanded clones and increased TCR diversity, a pattern suggesting age selection. The percentage of naive T cells measured by flow cytometry correlated strongly with observed TCR beta diversity. As age increased, observed TCR beta diversity per million T cells dropped in a roughly linear way, and a significant reduction was already evident by age 40. Because profiling used bulk unsorted PBMCs, naive and antigen-experienced compartments could not be compared conclusively. The CMV infection status of donors was not known, potentially confounding age-related changes in expanded clonotypes.

As to this clonotype: It lacks a known antigen. Within one base of it there is no much larger clone, and no base qualities were kept.

Library preparation was by 5' RACE. The sequencing machine was an Illumina HiSeq 2500. A second PCR of roughly 7 to 12 cycles was run with a J-beta primer mix and a sample-barcoded 5' primer. Each TCR beta cDNA molecule received a unique molecular identifier from a template-switch 5' adaptor carrying 12 random nucleotides. Each sample yielded at least 2.5 million CDR3-containing paired-end reads. First-strand cDNA synthesis was performed from all RNA using the Mint cDNA synthesis kit, with priming by a TRBC-specific oligonucleotide. Following uracil-DNA glycosylase treatment, a first 18-cycle PCR with universal primers M1SS and BC2_uni_R was performed on all cDNA. The published analysis was carried out like this. Normalization of each sample was performed by random selection of 1 million high-quality reads, each carrying a distinct molecular identifier. Instead of being binned into consensus sequences, reads that shared molecular identifiers were thrown out. MiTCR, with a Q25 quality threshold and the strictest error-elimination algorithm, was used for CDR3 identification, clonotype clustering and error correction. A nonparametric unseen species model using Euler transformation provided a lower-bound estimate of total TCR beta diversity. Through fastp at Q25 and MiXCR, TCRdb rebuilt clones from the public reads, retaining in-frame beta chains. Rows are combined by CDR3 protein, so each entry shows the most common genes and DNA. These V and J calls derive from TCRdb rather than the authors' analysis. The sample table shows about 1,800,000 distinct CDR3 sequences, and about 28% are seen once. The ten largest clones add up to 7.7% of the sample.

Donors were a few dozen systemically healthy Caucasian individuals from Russia aged roughly 6 to 95 years. Approximately 9.3 milliliters of peripheral blood were collected from each donor into EDTA-treated Vacutainer tubes. PBMCs were isolated by Ficoll-Paque density-gradient centrifugation, with at least 7 million obtained per sample. Trizol reagent was used to extract total RNA from PBMCs, with at least 5.5 micrograms per sample. For every donor, an aliquot of PBMCs went through flow cytometry to measure the percentages of naive CD45RAhigh/CD27high T cells. The sequencing input was blood. The receptor's source is a woman aged 25 to 45 in good health.

The sequenced DNA is TGTGCCAGCAGTGAAGAGGGGGGAGTAGAGACCCAGTACTTC. It encodes CASSEEGGVETQYF. The V and J genes are TRBV2 and TRBJ2-5; the D call could be TRBD1 or TRBD2, with each sharing 6 bases. The CDR3 starts with the cysteine, ends with the phenylalanine, and has 14 residues. Of the read, only the CDR3 DNA is kept; its 42 bases are in frame from base 1. CDR1 and CDR2 were assigned from the germline V gene as SNHLY and FYNNEI. Between the V and J ends, shortened by 1 base and 4 bases respectively, the junction contains 10 bases.